These 26 T cell receptor beta chains were sequenced from one sample in a study of shared clonotypes between healthy human individuals. Generated by immunoSEQ multiplex PCR, the TCRdb table keeps only in-frame clones and is missing some. The sample has 2 million to 2.5 million clones, 85% to 95% seen once; the top ten hold roughly 1.8%. Naive CD8 cells lacked CD45RO, underwent positive selection for CCR7 and left out terminally differentiated effector memory CD45RA+ cells. Source material: naive CD8+ T cells from PBMCs. The receptors stem from a man in his late teens or twenties in good health. Some clones in this sample may be carry-over from other donors' samples.

The CDR3 region is CASSSFDDTEAFF. The CDR3 DNA reads as TGTGCCAGCAGCTCCTTTGACGACACTGAAGCTTTCTTT. The rearrangement links TRBV11-3 to TRBJ1-1; the D is unclear. The CDR3 totals 13 residues. Germline V gene data show CDR1 as SGHNT and CDR2 as YENEEA. With 4 bases removed from V and 3 bases from J, the gap between germline ends came to 9 bases.

The chain recombines TRBV7-8 with TRBJ2-2, with a tentative D call TRBD2 (5 bases). The CDR3 extends over 18 amino acids. V gave up 5 bases and J gave up 3 bases, with 22 bases separating them. In germline, CDR1 is SGHVS, CDR2 FQNEAQ. The CDR3 DNA sequence: TGTGCCAGCAGCCTCCCCCAAGAGGGTGGGATCGACACCGGGGAGCTGTTTTTT. Amino acids: CASSLPQEGGIDTGELFF.

The chain has TRBV28 and TRBJ2-7; the D call may be TRBD1 or TRBD2 (5 bases each). This CDR3 region has 14 residues. The V gene lost 3 bases and the J gene lost 5 bases, with 14 bases spanning the gap. Germline CDR1 MDHEN, CDR2 SYDVKM. Here the CDR3 reads CASSFGATGHEQYF. The CDR3 bases are TGTGCCAGCAGTTTCGGGGCGACCGGCCACGAGCAGTACTTC.

The chain recombines TRBV7-8 with TRBJ2-2; D ambiguous. In germline, CDR1 is SGHVS, CDR2 FQNEAQ. With 5 bases removed from V and 2 bases from J, the gap between germline ends came to 12 bases. CDR3 length: 15 amino acids. CDR3 amino acids: CASSRAPANTGELFF. Here the CDR3 DNA reads TGTGCCAGCAGCCGAGCGCCTGCAAACACCGGGGAGCTGTTTTTT.

This sequence joins TRBV6-6 and TRBJ2-1; unclear D gene. Germline V gene lookup returns CDR1 MNHNY and CDR2 SVGAGI (reference sequence). V dropped 2 bases and J dropped 4 bases, with 15 bases sitting between them. This CDR3 spans 16 amino acids. This chain's CDR3 is CASSYEASSTYNEQFF. The CDR3 bases are TGTGCCAGCAGTTACGAAGCAAGCTCTACTTACAATGAGCAGTTCTTC.

This rearrangement joins TRBV7-9 to TRBJ2-7; 7 bases line up with TRBD1. CDR1 is SEHNR and CDR2 is FQNEAQ in the germline V gene (reference sequence). The CDR3 contains 15 residues. The V and J ends lost 4 bases and 3 bases, in that order; junction bases with no gene match: 9. CDR3 region: CASSSYSDRVYEQYF. The CDR3 nucleotides read TGTGCCAGCAGCTCATATTCCGACAGGGTCTACGAGCAGTACTTC.

The genes are TRBV5-1 and TRBJ2-5; D perhaps matches TRBD1 (5 bases). Germline V gives CDR1 SGHRS, CDR2 YFSETQ. This CDR3 region has 16 residues. The V end lost 7 bases, the J end lost 5 bases, and 24 bases lay between the germline ends. CDR3 loop: CASHWRQGIVVETQYF. CDR3 DNA sequence: TGCGCCAGCCACTGGCGGCAGGGAATCGTAGTTGAGACCCAGTACTTC. The full variable domain, with the rest looked up from reference TRBV5-1 and TRBJ2-5, is KAGVTQTPRYLIKTRGQQVTLSCSPISGHRSVSWYQQTPGQGLQFLFEYFSETQRNKGNFPGRFSGRQFSNSRSEMNVSTLELGDSALYLCASHWRQGIVVETQYFGPGTRLLVL.

J is TRBJ1-1 and V is TRBV9; no definite D call. The CDR3 covers 15 residues. CDR1 and CDR2 from the germline V gene are SGDLS and YYNGEE. The ends were cut back, 4 bases at V and 2 bases at J, with 15 bases in the middle. This CDR3 is CASSPRTQSNTEAFF. The CDR3 DNA follows: TGTGCCAGCAGCCCTCGGACGCAATCTAACACTGAAGCTTTCTTT.

V and J are TRBV30 and TRBJ2-7; TRBD1 matches 7 bases. Germline values: CDR1 GTSNPN, CDR2 SVGIG (reference sequence). Trimming at V came to 3 bases and at J to 0 bases, leaving 8 bases not matched to a gene. The CDR3 is made up of 15 amino acids. CDR3: CAWSLPHRGSYEQYF. DNA of the CDR3: TGTGCCTGGAGCCTCCCCCACAGGGGCTCCTACGAGCAGTACTTC.

V is TRBV9 and J is TRBJ2-7, with no clear D. Per the germline V gene, CDR1 is SGDLS and CDR2 is YYNGEE. V lost 4 bases and J lost 3, with 2 bases in between. The CDR3 sequence is 10 residues long. The CDR3 spells CASSHYEQYF. The CDR3 DNA follows: TGTGCCAGCAGCCACTACGAGCAGTACTTC.

The CDR3 DNA reads as TGTGCCAGCAGCGAAACTAGCGGGAGGGCCAATGAGCAGTTCTTC. The encoded protein is CASSETSGRANEQFF. The chain recombines TRBV6-4 with TRBJ2-1, with 13 positions matching TRBD2. Losses at the gene ends were 6 bases for V and 6 bases for J; bases not matched to a gene: 5. Germline V gene sequence: CDR1 MRHNA, CDR2 SNTAGT. The CDR3 loop spans 15 amino acids.

This chain joins TRBV6-5 and TRBJ2-1, with 9 nucleotides matching TRBD2. Germline lookup yields CDR1 MNHEY and CDR2 SVGAGI. Trimming removed 3 bases from V and 3 bases from J; junction bases left unmatched: 3. The CDR3 has 15 residues. CDR3 DNA: TGTGCCAGCAGTTATCTAGCGGGAAACTACAATGAGCAGTTCTTC. Protein: CASSYLAGNYNEQFF.

The rearrangement links TRBV4-1 to TRBJ2-1, with 9 bases that match TRBD1. V was clipped by 4 bases and J by 2 bases; unmatched bases: 3. Germline-derived CDR1 and CDR2 are MGHRA and YSYEKL. This CDR3 spans 15 amino acids. In DNA form, the CDR3 reads TGCGCCAGCAGCCCGGACAGGGGAACCTACAATGAGCAGTTCTTC. Translation: CASSPDRGTYNEQFF.

The J gene is TRBJ1-4, the V gene TRBV28; perhaps TRBD1 as D (6 bases). CDR1 is MDHEN and CDR2 is SYDVKM in the germline V gene. CDR3 length equals 13 residues. The ends were cut back, 7 bases at V and 10 bases at J, with 16 bases in the middle. The CDR3: CASTTQTGLKLFF. CDR3 nucleotides: TGTGCCAGCACCACACAAACAGGGCTAAAACTGTTTTTT.

This chain joins TRBV2 and TRBJ2-7; D is perhaps TRBD2 (6 bases). CDR3 length: 14 amino acids. Trimming removed 6 bases at V and 7 bases at J, with 19 bases between. Looked up from germline, CDR1 is SNHLY and CDR2 is FYNNEI. The CDR3 loop reads CASRGVLALWEQYF. The CDR3 DNA follows: TGTGCCAGCAGGGGGGTACTAGCACTGTGGGAGCAGTACTTC.

With regard to this clone: This sample also contains other DNA sequences that code for the same CDR3. The genes are TRBV11-3 and TRBJ2-1, with 8 positions matching TRBD2. Germline loops: CDR1 SGHNT, CDR2 YENEEA. The CDR3 loop spans 15 amino acids. V lost 1 base to trimming and J lost 4 bases; unmatched junction nucleotides: 3. The CDR3 DNA follows: TGTGCCAGCAGCTTAGTGGCGGGAGGATACAATGAGCAGTTCTTC. Translating gives CASSLVAGGYNEQFF.

The chain links TRBV7-9 to TRBJ2-7; D gene uncertain. The CDR3 spans 14 residues. CDR1 is SEHNR and CDR2 is FQNEAQ in the germline V gene (reference sequence). V dropped 4 bases and J dropped 0 bases, with 10 bases sitting between them. Here the CDR3 DNA reads TGTGCCAGCAGCTATAGAGCCAGCTCCTACGAGCAGTACTTC. Translation gives CASSYRASSYEQYF. The complete variable domain, with remaining parts taken from reference TRBV7-9 and TRBJ2-7, reads DTGVSQNPRHKITKRGQNVTFRCDPISEHNRLYWYRQTLGQGPEFLTYFQNEAQLEKSRLLSDRFSAERPKGSFSTLEIQRTEQGDSAMYLCASSYRASSYEQYFGPGTRLTVT.

The chain is built from TRBV29-1 and TRBJ1-2; D perhaps matches TRBD1 (5 bases). The CDR3 contains 11 residues. Trimming took 7 bases from V and 4 from J, leaving 10 bases between them. Germline V gene lookup returns CDR1 SQVTM and CDR2 ANQGSEA. CDR3: CSAVTVYGYTF. For the CDR3, the DNA is TGCAGCGCTGTGACAGTCTATGGCTACACCTTC.

The rearrangement joins TRBV27 to TRBJ2-7; 10 bases align to TRBD1. The CDR3 runs 16 residues. Unmatched junction bases numbered 8, after V lost 3 bases and J lost 3 bases. Germline V lookup: CDR1 MNHEY, CDR2 SMNVEV (reference sequence). Here the CDR3 DNA reads TGTGCCAGCAGTTTGGCCCCCGGGACAGGGGACTACGAGCAGTACTTC. Its protein is CASSLAPGTGDYEQYF.

This clone was detected once. The chain couples TRBV5-4 to TRBJ2-1, with 8 bases matching TRBD2. V lost 0 bases and J lost 4; bases outside the gene matches: 9. Germline lookup yields CDR1 SGHNT and CDR2 YYREEE (reference sequence). The CDR3 is 17 amino acids. CDR3 sequence reads: CASSLAPSGWGYNEQFF. CDR3 nucleotides: TGTGCCAGCAGCTTGGCGCCTAGCGGGTGGGGTTACAATGAGCAGTTCTTC.

The V and J genes are TRBV5-5 and TRBJ1-2; no clear D. Germline V lookup: CDR1 SGHKS, CDR2 YYEKEE (reference sequence). CDR3 length: 16 residues. Trimming cost V 0 bases and J 2 bases, with 14 bases left between them. In nucleotides, the CDR3 is TGTGCCAGCAGCTTGGTCATAGCAATGAAGAACTATGGCTACACCTTC. Amino acid sequence: CASSLVIAMKNYGYTF.

A single count supports this clone. Additional DNA sequences in this sample encode the identical CDR3. The V call is TRBV15, the J call TRBJ1-3, with D uncertain. Between the trimmed V and J ends, which lost 0 bases and 1 base, there was a span of 7 bases. Looked up from germline, CDR1 is LNHNV and CDR2 is YYDKDF (reference sequence). This CDR3 comprises 15 residues. The DNA of the CDR3 is TGTGCCACCAGCAGAGATCTGGGTTCTGGAAACACCATATATTTT. It translates to CATSRDLGSGNTIYF.

The chain uses TRBV10-3 and TRBJ2-7; 7 nucleotides agree with TRBD1. The J segment lost 1 base and the V segment lost 4 bases, leaving 7 bases of the junction unmatched. The length of the CDR3 is 15 residues. Germline V CDR1 and CDR2: ENHRY, SYGVKD. The chain's CDR3 is CAISGDRVSSYEQYF. DNA of the CDR3: TGTGCCATCAGTGGGGACAGAGTTAGTTCCTACGAGCAGTACTTC.

The chain has TRBV7-8 and TRBJ2-3; TRBD2 might be the D (5 bases). This CDR3 has 15 residues. Germline loops: CDR1 SGHVS, CDR2 FQNEAQ. V lost 4 bases and J 1 base, leaving 12 bases between the germline ends. Written as DNA, the CDR3 is TGTGCCAGCAGCTCCGAGGAGGTGGGCACAGATACGCAGTATTTT. Residues: CASSSEEVGTDTQYF.

The chain couples TRBV7-9 to TRBJ1-2; 10 nucleotides agree with TRBD1. Germline V gives CDR1 SEHNR, CDR2 FQNEAQ (reference sequence). The CDR3 extends over 16 amino acids. J was trimmed by 4 bases and V by 5 bases; bases with no gene match: 10. The CDR3 bases are TGTGCCAGCAGCGCGAGATGGGACAGGGGTGTCTATGGCTACACCTTC. It specifies CASSARWDRGVYGYTF.

The rearrangement links TRBV9 to TRBJ2-5, with 8 bases that match TRBD2. Germline trimming cut 0 bases from V and 4 bases from J; bases unmatched to any gene: 5. Germline V gene lookup returns CDR1 SGDLS and CDR2 YYNGEE. This CDR3 is built from 15 residues. This chain's CDR3 is CASSVDGRAVETQYF. In DNA form, the CDR3 reads TGTGCCAGCAGCGTAGACGGGAGGGCCGTAGAGACCCAGTACTTC.